This T cell receptor beta chain was identified in a study of cytomegalovirus exposure and HLA in healthy donors. Study results and caveats: When a later analysis compared HLA-associated TCR beta chains with equally common others, the HLA-associated chains turned out to be more clonally expanded and to have lower generation probabilities. Presence/absence analyses rested on an assumption that sequencing depth was roughly uniform across donors.

This clone was seen once. Its antigen remains unknown. PCR was performed using 60 Vbeta and 13 Jbeta primers. Profiled with immunoSEQ multiplex PCR; TCRdb holds only in-frame clones, not every one. In the table there are about 160,000 clones, 80% to 90% of which are singletons. V trimming: 4 bases; J trimming: 5 bases; junction bases outside the gene matches: 10. The CDR3 is 16 residues long. Germline CDR1 reads MNHEY; CDR2 reads SVGAGI. The TCR originated in a male donor in good health and CMV-seronegative. Sequenced input: PBMCs. This chain links TRBV6-5 with TRBJ1-2; 10 nucleotides line up with TRBD1. CDR3: CASSSWTGGGVYGYTF. The CDR3 DNA is TGTGCCAGCAGTTCGTGGACAGGGGGAGGAGTTTATGGCTACACCTTC.